Presented here are 15 T cell receptor beta chains from one specimen sequenced in a study of cytomegalovirus exposure and HLA in healthy donors. Vbeta (60) and Jbeta (13) primers were used in the PCR. The assay was immunoSEQ multiplex PCR, and TCRdb's table has in-frame clones only and misses some. The sample lists under 200,000 clones, about an eighth seen once, with about 8% in the top ten. Sequencing used PBMCs. The receptors stem from a man aged 50 to 60 in good health and CMV-seropositive.

The CDR3 region has the DNA TGTGCCAGCAGTGTCGGAGCGGGACCCCAAGAGACCCAGTACTTC. Its translation: CASSVGAGPQETQYF. The chain is built from TRBV2 and TRBJ2-5; 7 bases match TRBD2. The germline gives CDR1 SNHLY, CDR2 FYNNEI. Losses at the gene ends were 4 bases for V and 1 base for J; bases not matched to a gene: 6. This CDR3 has 15 residues.

This chain joins TRBV19 and TRBJ2-2; 12 nucleotides line up with TRBD2. CDR3 length equals 17 residues. The junction had 6 bases not matched to a gene; V was cut back by 3 bases and J by 4 bases. Germline CDR1 LNHDA, CDR2 SQIVND (reference sequence). The CDR3 DNA reads TGTGCCAGTAGTATGAAGCTAGCGGGGGGGCCCACCGGGGAGCTGTTTTTT. Encoded protein: CASSMKLAGGPTGELFF.

This clone was observed a few times. The chain links TRBV2 to TRBJ1-3; 10 positions agree with TRBD1. Germline V gene lookup returns CDR1 SNHLY and CDR2 FYNNEI. The V segment lost 5 bases and the J segment 7 bases; nucleotides outside the gene matches: 5. The length of the CDR3 is 14 residues. The chain's CDR3 is CASSRDRGSNTIYF. CDR3 bases: TGTGCCAGCAGTCGGGACAGGGGATCCAACACCATATATTTT.

The CDR3 coding sequence is TGTGCCAGCAGCTTACAGTCAGATACGCAGTATTTT. Its translation is CASSLQSDTQYF. This sequence joins TRBV11-3 and TRBJ2-3; D gene ambiguous. Trimming pared 2 bases from V and 4 bases from J, leaving 4 bases between. Germline CDR1 and CDR2: SGHNT and YENEEA. The CDR3 runs 12 residues. Using reference TRBV11-3 and TRBJ2-3 for the parts outside the CDR3, the full variable domain is EAGVVQSPRYKIIEKKQPVAFWCNPISGHNTLYWYLQNLGQGPELLIRYENEEAVDDSQLPKDRFSAERLKGVDSTLKIQPAELGDSAVYLCASSLQSDTQYFGPGTRLTVL.

The genes are TRBV6-6 and TRBJ1-4, with 8 bases that match TRBD1. In germline, CDR1 is MNHNY, CDR2 SVGAGI (reference sequence). J was trimmed by 4 bases and V by 4 bases; bases with no gene match: 5. The CDR3 extends over 15 amino acids. CDR3 residues: CASSSRQGINEKLFF. The CDR3 DNA reads TGTGCCAGCAGTTCCCGACAGGGGATTAATGAAAAACTGTTTTTT.

This clone was counted a few times. The chain links TRBV9 to TRBJ1-1; D remains unclear. V was cut by 4 bases and J by 3 bases, with 19 bases left in between. CDR1 is SGDLS, CDR2 YYNGEE, per germline. The CDR3 contains 16 residues. The CDR3 region is CASSPHARGGDTEAFF. As DNA, the CDR3 is TGTGCCAGCAGCCCGCACGCGAGAGGAGGTGACACTGAAGCTTTCTTT.

This rearrangement joins TRBV14 to TRBJ2-7; 8 bases are a match to TRBD1. This CDR3 has 14 amino acids. The junction had 9 bases not matched to a gene; V was cut back by 6 bases and J by 5 bases. CDR1 is SGHDN, CDR2 FVKESK, per germline. The CDR3 DNA sequence: TGTGCCAGCAGTTTGAGGACAGGGAACGACGAGCAGTACTTC. It is translated as CASSLRTGNDEQYF.

J is TRBJ2-1 and V is TRBV10-3; perhaps TRBD2 as D (5 bases). Looked up from germline, CDR1 is ENHRY and CDR2 is SYGVKD. The CDR3 consists of 15 residues. V was trimmed by 6 bases and J by 7 bases, leaving 19 bases between them. CDR3 sequence: CAIRPLGGLLNEQFF. Written as DNA, the CDR3 is TGTGCCATCAGACCCCTTGGAGGACTTTTGAATGAGCAGTTCTTC.

This clone appeared a few times. This chain uses TRBV7-8 with TRBJ2-6; TRBD1 matches 8 bases. Germline V gene lookup returns CDR1 SGHVS and CDR2 FQNEAQ. This CDR3 is built from 18 residues. The junction had 7 bases not matched to a gene; V was cut back by 3 bases and J by 0 bases. The CDR3 DNA sequence: TGTGCCAGCAGCTTTCGGGACAGGCCGACCTCTGGGGCCAACGTCCTGACTTTC. It translates to CASSFRDRPTSGANVLTF.

This clone was counted between two and nine times. The chain employs TRBV6-5 and TRBJ1-2, with 7 bases matching TRBD1. Germline V gives CDR1 MNHEY, CDR2 SVGAGI. Trimming cost V 4 bases and J 4 bases; bases outside gene matches: 6. The CDR3 has 14 amino acids. The CDR3 sequence is CASSFDRAPYGYTF. CDR3 bases: TGTGCCAGCAGTTTTGACAGGGCCCCCTATGGCTACACCTTC.

This clone appeared a few times. The chain carries TRBV7-9 and TRBJ1-1, with D possibly being TRBD1 (5 bases). V lost 5 bases, J lost 7 bases, and 11 bases lay in between. This CDR3 has 12 residues. Germline V CDR1 and CDR2: SEHNR, FQNEAQ (reference sequence). Written as DNA, the CDR3 is TGTGCCAGCAGCCAGAGGGGAGGTGAAGCTTTCTTT. As protein: CASSQRGGEAFF.

This chain uses TRBV7-8 with TRBJ1-2, with 8 nucleotides matching TRBD1. Germline assignment: CDR1 SGHVS and CDR2 FQNEAQ. The ends lost 0 bases at V and 3 bases at J; junction bases unmatched: 3. This CDR3 is built from 15 residues. The CDR3 coding sequence is TGTGCCAGCAGCTTAGCGGCAGGGGGCTACTATGGCTACACCTTC. Protein: CASSLAAGGYYGYTF.

A remark on this clone: Since no conserved phenylalanine or tryptophan closes the CDR3, a read error is the likely cause. The rearrangement links TRBV4-1 to TRBJ1-2; D is uncertain. V dropped 2 bases and J dropped 1 base, with 11 bases sitting between them. The CDR3 loop spans 15 amino acids. Germline lookup yields CDR1 MGHRA and CDR2 YSYEKL. The CDR3 sequence: CASSQSESDNYGYTL. The CDR3, as DNA: TGCGCCAGCAGCCAAAGCGAGTCGGATAACTATGGCTACACCCTC.

A few counts support this clone. The J gene is TRBJ1-5, the V gene TRBV7-2, with D uncertain. Trimming removed 5 bases at V and 0 bases at J, with 8 bases between. The CDR3 totals 14 residues. Per the germline V gene, CDR1 is SGHTA and CDR2 is FQGNSA. This chain's CDR3 is CASSPGYSNQPQHF. CDR3 DNA: TGTGCCAGCAGCCCGGGTTATAGCAATCAGCCCCAGCATTTT.

This chain connects TRBV19 to TRBJ2-7, with D maybe TRBD1 (6 bases). Germline-derived CDR1 and CDR2 are LNHDA and SQIVND (reference sequence). The V gene lost 3 bases and the J gene lost 4 bases, with 13 bases spanning the gap. The CDR3 extends over 14 amino acids. The CDR3 sequence: CASSIGGRGYEQYF. As DNA, the CDR3 is TGTGCCAGTAGTATTGGGGGCAGGGGTTACGAGCAGTACTTC.